This T cell receptor beta chain was recorded in a study of shared clonotypes between healthy human individuals (dated by TCRdb to 2020 to 2022). Study-level background: The cohort included a few men and a couple of women between 18 and 49 years of age. Each donor's leukapheresis produced roughly between roughly 0.85 and 10 billion PBMCs. Libraries were prepared and TCR repertoires were sequenced by different laboratories using diverse techniques, in order to increase sequencing depth and limit assay-specific biases. The study deeply sequenced blood TCR repertoires of about 5 healthy adults to estimate repertoire size and the extent of clonotype sharing between individuals. On the study overall, not on this receptor specifically: The genetic and exposure-history diversity represented was limited by the small number of donors. Pairwise subsampling indicated that sequencing depth was expected to affect the degree of clonotype sharing among donors. Sampling was limited to blood, and TCR repertoires in tissue likely differ from TCR repertoires in blood.

A remark on this clone: The clone's antigen remains unknown. Base qualities are missing; no much larger clone stands one base away.

Using the deep immunoSEQ assay, TCR CDR3 regions were amplified from genomic DNA by multiplex PCR. For each cell subset, the extracted genomic DNA was distributed evenly across all wells of several immunoSEQ 96-well plates, and each plate served as one replicate. For unsorted PBMC, each replicate PCR was loaded with about 280 ng genomic DNA, equivalent to 25,000 to 35,000 T cell genomes. Genomic DNA from unsorted PBMC was sequenced over ten immunoSEQ deep assay plates. The purified libraries were quantified using a Qubit 3.0 fluorometer, sized with a Bioanalyzer 2100, and then quantified again using the KAPA Library Quantification kit. Every immunoSEQ 96-well plate was sequenced on a separate single-read 150-cycle Illumina NextSeq 550 flow cell. Per the source publication's procedure: Because the immunoSEQ output held only junctional sequences and lacked quality scores, the filtering could not match the filtering applied to full-length reads. To assign V/J genes and CDR3, sequences were annotated against IMGT germline references using PyIR, a Python wrapper for IgBLAST v1.9. Reads were removed for weak V/J assignments (E-value above 1e-6), missing CDR3, stop codons, out-of-frame junctions, or ambiguous translated residues. V3J clonotypes were defined by identical inferred V gene, J gene, and CDR3 amino acid sequence. The percentage overlap between two repertoires was calculated by dividing the number of shared unique clonotypes by the size of the smaller repertoire. Three approaches were used to assess repertoire richness: RTK rarefaction, the Chao1 estimator, and Recon v2.1 estimates of unobserved clonotypes. TCRdb obtained this table from immuneACCESS and retained in-frame rearrangements with V and J assigned. These tables miss some clones; where compared with another copy, unresolved V genes account for less than half of the shortfall, and the remainder is unexplained. V and J calls and clone size are given by that table; D and trimming were obtained from the DNA. A total of about half a million clones appear in this sample, 60% to 80% of them only once. The ten largest make up around 11% of the sample.

Donors were healthy HIV-negative adults with no recently reported acute infections or vaccinations. Only Caucasian adults living in Nashville, Tennessee, USA were represented among the donors. In the unsorted samples, 70 million to 95 million PBMCs were counted, and genomic DNA was extracted using the QIAamp DNA Blood Mini kit. Blood was obtained by leukapheresis, after which PBMCs were separated by Ficoll-Histopaque density gradient centrifugation and cryopreserved in liquid nitrogen vapor phase. The source of this sequence is a woman between 40 and 55 years old in good health. Some clones in this sample may be carry-over from other donors' samples. Sequences were obtained from PBMCs.

The CDR3 loop reads CASSAGRASDTQYF. The sequenced DNA is TGTGCCAGCAGTGCAGGCAGGGCGTCGGATACGCAGTATTTT. The chain links TRBV2 with TRBJ2-3; the D gene is perhaps TRBD1, from 5 matching bases. At the junction V is shortened by 4 bases and J by 6 bases, with 14 bases in between. Reading the germline V gene gives CDR1 SNHLY and CDR2 FYNNEI. The CDR3 goes from the cysteine to the phenylalanine over 14 residues. The entry retains the CDR3 DNA only, 42 bases that are in frame from base 1. With all but the CDR3 taken from the reference TRBV2 and TRBJ2-3 genes, the full variable domain is: EPEVTQTPSHQVTQMGQEVILRCVPISNHLYFYWYRQILGQKVEFLVSFYNNEISEKSEIFDDQFSVERPDGSNFTLKIRSTKLEDSAMYFCASSAGRASDTQYFGPGTRLTVL.